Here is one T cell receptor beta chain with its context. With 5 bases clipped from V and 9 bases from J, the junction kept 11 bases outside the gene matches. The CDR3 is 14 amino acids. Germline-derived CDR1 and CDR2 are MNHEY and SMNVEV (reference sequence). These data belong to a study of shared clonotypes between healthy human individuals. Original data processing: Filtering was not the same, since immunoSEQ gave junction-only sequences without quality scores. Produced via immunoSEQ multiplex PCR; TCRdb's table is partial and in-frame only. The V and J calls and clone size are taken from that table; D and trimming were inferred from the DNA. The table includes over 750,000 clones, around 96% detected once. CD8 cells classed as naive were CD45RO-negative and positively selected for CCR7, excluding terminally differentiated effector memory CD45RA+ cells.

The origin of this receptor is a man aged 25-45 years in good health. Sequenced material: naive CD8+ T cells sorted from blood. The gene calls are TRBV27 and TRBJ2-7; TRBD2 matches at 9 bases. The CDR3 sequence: CASSAGGGLSGQYF. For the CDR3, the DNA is TGTGCCAGCAGTGCGGGGGGGGGACTTTCAGGGCAGTACTTC.